These 9 T cell receptor beta chains came from one sample sequenced in a study of T cells in Graves' hyperthyroidism and ophthalmopathy. Amplification targeted TCR beta CDR3 regions from RNA transcripts. TCR CDR3 underwent first-round RT-PCR with the HTBI primer set. Each CDR3 protein is one row after TCRdb ran MiXCR on the multiplex PCR reads. The data contain about 480,000 distinct CDR3 sequences, about 15% of them singletons. The specimen was blood. Source of these receptors: a woman between 18 and 29 years old with Graves' hyperthyroidism.

The rearrangement links TRBV2 to TRBJ2-1, with 10 nucleotides matching TRBD2. CDR1 and CDR2 from the germline V gene are SNHLY and FYNNEI. Unmatched junction bases numbered 14, after V lost 5 bases and J lost 7 bases. The CDR3 covers 17 residues. The CDR3 spells CASSTRGLAGVGNEQFF. Here the CDR3 DNA reads TGTGCCAGCAGTACCCGGGGGCTAGCGGGAGTGGGTAATGAGCAGTTCTTC.

This clonotype was recorded many times. V usage is TRBV6-1 and J usage is TRBJ1-1; no clear D gene. The CDR3 consists of 14 residues. Germline V gene lookup returns CDR1 MNHNS and CDR2 SASEGT. The V and J ends lost 5 bases and 1 base respectively, with 11 bases between them. The DNA for the CDR3 is TGTGCCAGCAGTAAAGTCTTGGCGAACACTGAAGCTTTCTTT. Translation: CASSKVLANTEAFF.

This clonotype was counted many times. V is TRBV9 and J is TRBJ1-1; possible D gene TRBD1, 5 bases. The germline V and J ends were trimmed by 5 bases and 4 bases, with 15 bases remaining between them. Germline CDR1 and CDR2: SGDLS and YYNGEE. The CDR3 is made up of 14 amino acids. CDR3 region: CASSGGNGITEAFF. CDR3 coding DNA: TGTGCCAGCAGTGGGGGGAATGGGATCACTGAAGCTTTCTTT.

Concerning this clonotype itself: This may stem from a read error, because a much larger clone lies one nucleotide away. The chain is built from TRBV6-1 and TRBJ1-1; the D gene is possibly TRBD1 (6 bases). Trimming left V 4 bases short and J 8 bases short, with 20 bases between. The CDR3 totals 15 residues. CDR1 MNHNS and CDR2 SASEGT come from the germline V gene. This CDR3 is CASSVDDGGLGEAFF. The CDR3, as DNA: TGTGCCAGCAGTGTAGATGACGGGGGGCTAGGAGAAGCTTTCTTT.

In nucleotides, the CDR3 is TGTGCCAGCAGGGACCGGACAGGGGGCAATCAGCCCCAGCATTTT. It translates to CASRDRTGGNQPQHF. The genes are TRBV3-1 and TRBJ1-5; TRBD1 agrees at 9 bases. Trimming took 6 bases from V and 2 from J; bases not matched to a gene: 5. Germline V lookup: CDR1 LGHDT, CDR2 YNNKEL (reference sequence). The CDR3 contains 15 residues.

This clonotype was recorded at least ten times. V is TRBV5-1 and J is TRBJ2-1; 12 bases align to TRBD2. Germline CDR1 SGHRS, CDR2 YFSETQ. The junction had 10 bases not matched to a gene; V was cut back by 1 base and J by 5 bases. The CDR3 contains 18 residues. CDR3 in amino acids: CASSLRLAGGVTHNEQFF. The CDR3 DNA sequence: TGCGCCAGCAGCTTGAGGCTAGCGGGAGGGGTCACCCACAATGAGCAGTTCTTC.

This chain links TRBV19 with TRBJ1-5; no clear D gene. Deletions cut 3 bases from V and 4 bases from J, with 13 bases between. The CDR3 is 15 amino acids. CDR1 LNHDA and CDR2 SQIVND come from the germline V gene (reference sequence). CDR3 sequence reads: CASSMTSLRNQPQHF. The CDR3 nucleotides are TGTGCCAGTAGTATGACCAGCCTAAGGAATCAGCCCCAGCATTTT.

The chain is built from TRBV10-2 and TRBJ2-1; 10 positions match TRBD2. There are 15 residues in the CDR3. CDR1 WSHSY and CDR2 SAAADI come from the germline V gene. V lost 3 bases to trimming and J lost 7 bases; unmatched junction nucleotides: 6. CDR3 coding DNA: TGCGCCAGCAGTGACTCCCTAGCGGGAGAAAATGAGCAGTTCTTC. Translated, it gives CASSDSLAGENEQFF.

This clonotype has at least ten counts. The gene calls are TRBV30 and TRBJ1-1; maybe TRBD1 (5 bases). V was cut by 5 bases and J by 0 bases, with 13 bases left in between. The germline gives CDR1 GTSNPN, CDR2 SVGIG (reference sequence). CDR3 length equals 14 residues. CDR3 coding DNA: TGTGCCTGGGACAGAAACAACATGAACACTGAAGCTTTCTTT. This translates into CAWDRNNMNTEAFF.